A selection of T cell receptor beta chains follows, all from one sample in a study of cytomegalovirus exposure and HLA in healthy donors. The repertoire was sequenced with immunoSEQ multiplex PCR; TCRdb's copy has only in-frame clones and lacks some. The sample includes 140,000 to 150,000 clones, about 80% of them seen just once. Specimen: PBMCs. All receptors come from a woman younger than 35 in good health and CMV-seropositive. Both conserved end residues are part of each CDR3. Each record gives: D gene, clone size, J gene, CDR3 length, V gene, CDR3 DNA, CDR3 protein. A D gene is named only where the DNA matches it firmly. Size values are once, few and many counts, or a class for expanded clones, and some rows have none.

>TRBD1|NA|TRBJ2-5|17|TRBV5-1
TGCGCCAGCAGCGAGAGAGGACAGGGAGGCAGCCAAGAGACCCAGTACTTC
CASSERGQGGSQETQYF
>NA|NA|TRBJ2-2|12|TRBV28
TGTGCCAGCAGGGAGAGAACCGGGGAGCTGTTTTTT
CASRERTGELFF
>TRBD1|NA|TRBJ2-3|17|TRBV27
TGTGCCAGCAGTTATTGGCAGACAGGGCTGAACACAGATACGCAGTATTTT
CASSYWQTGLNTDTQYF
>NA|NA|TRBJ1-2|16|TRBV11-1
TGTGCCAGCAGCCCGGGATGGGCGGGACGTAGTGGAGGCTACACCTTC
CASSPGWAGRSGGYTF
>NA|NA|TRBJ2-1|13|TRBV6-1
TGTGCCTCCCGGGTCTCCGCGGGCAATGAGCAGTTCTTC
CASRVSAGNEQFF
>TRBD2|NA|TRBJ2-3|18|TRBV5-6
TGTGCCAGCAGTTCTGGACTAGCGGGGGTGTACCGCACAGATACGCAGTATTTT
CASSSGLAGVYRTDTQYF
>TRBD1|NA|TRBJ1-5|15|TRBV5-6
TGTGCCAGCAGCCTCGACAGGGCCCGCAATCAGCCCCAGCATTTT
CASSLDRARNQPQHF
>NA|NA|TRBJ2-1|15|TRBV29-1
TGCAGCGTCGCCCGCGGGACAGCAACCTACAATGAGCAGTTCTTC
CSVARGTATYNEQFF
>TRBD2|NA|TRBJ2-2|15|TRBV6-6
TGTGCCAGCAGTCGTAGCGGGGAGGGAACCGGGGAGCTGTTTTTT
CASSRSGEGTGELFF
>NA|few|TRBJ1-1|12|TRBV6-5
TGTGCCACCAGAGATGGCAGTAATGAAGCTTTCTTT
CATRDGSNEAFF
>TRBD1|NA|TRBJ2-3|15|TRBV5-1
TGCGCCAGCAGCTACGGGACAGGGGGGACAGATACGCAGTATTTT
CASSYGTGGTDTQYF
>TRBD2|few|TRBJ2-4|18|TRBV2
TGTGCCAGCAGTACACCGGGACTAGCGGGGAGCTTTCGGGTCATTCAGTACTTC
CASSTPGLAGSFRVIQYF
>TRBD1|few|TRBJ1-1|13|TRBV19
TGTGCCAGTAGACTACAGGGGCTAGCTGAAGCTTTCTTT
CASRLQGLAEAFF
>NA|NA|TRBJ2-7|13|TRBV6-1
TGTGCCAGCAGTGAATACAGGGCCTACGAGCAGTACTTC
CASSEYRAYEQYF
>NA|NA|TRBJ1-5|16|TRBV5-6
TGTGCCAGCAGCCGCAGGGCAGGCCTTGGCAATCAGCCCCAGCATTTT
CASSRRAGLGNQPQHF
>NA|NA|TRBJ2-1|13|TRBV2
TGTGCCAGCAGTGAGATGAAGAGGGATGAGCAGTTCTTC
CASSEMKRDEQFF
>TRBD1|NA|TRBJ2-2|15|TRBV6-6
TGTGCCAGCAGTCGACAGGGTCAGAACACCGGGGAGCTGTTTTTT
CASSRQGQNTGELFF
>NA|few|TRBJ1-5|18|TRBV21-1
TGTGCCAGCAGCACTGGGGGGGGGTTAAGGGATAGCAATCAGCCCCAGCATTTT
CASSTGGGLRDSNQPQHF
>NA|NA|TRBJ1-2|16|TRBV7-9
TGTGCCAGCAGCTTATCTCAGGGAACTGCTTACAATGGCTACACCTTC
CASSLSQGTAYNGYTF
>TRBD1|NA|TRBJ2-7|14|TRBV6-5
TGTGCCAGCAGACACGGGACAGATCTTTCCGAGCAGTACTTC
CASRHGTDLSEQYF
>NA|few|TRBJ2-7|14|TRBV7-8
TGTGCCAGCAGCTCCACCAGGGATTCCTACGAGCAGTACTTC
CASSSTRDSYEQYF
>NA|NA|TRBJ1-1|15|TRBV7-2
TGTGCCAGCAGCTTAGTGGCTTTCCAGGGAACTGAAGCTTTCTTT
CASSLVAFQGTEAFF
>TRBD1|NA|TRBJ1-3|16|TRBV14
TGTGCCAGCAGCCAACCCGGGACAGGCTCTGGAAACACCATATATTTT
CASSQPGTGSGNTIYF
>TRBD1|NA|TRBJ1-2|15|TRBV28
TGTGCCAGCAGACGCCCGGGACAGGGGGGGGAAAGCTACACCTTC
CASRRPGQGGESYTF
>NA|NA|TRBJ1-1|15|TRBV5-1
TGCGCCAGCAGCTCCTTTCAGGGTAAGAGCACTGAAGCTTTCTTT
CASSSFQGKSTEAFF
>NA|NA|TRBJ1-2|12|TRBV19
TGTGCCAGTAGTATGAGGGTTGGCGGCTACACCTTC
CASSMRVGGYTF
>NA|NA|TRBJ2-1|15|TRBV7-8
TGTGCCAGCAACCTCGACAGCGCGCGCGTCAATGAGCAGTTCTTC
CASNLDSARVNEQFF
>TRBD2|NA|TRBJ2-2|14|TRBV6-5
TGTGCCAGCAGTTACGGGGACGGGAGGGGGGAGCTGTTTTTT
CASSYGDGRGELFF
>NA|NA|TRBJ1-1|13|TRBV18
TGTGCCAGCTCGTCAAGCAGGGGAACTGAAGCTTTCTTT
CASSSSRGTEAFF
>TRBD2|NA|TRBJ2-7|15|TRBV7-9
TGTGCCAGCAGCTACCCGCGGGGGAACGGCTACGAGCAGTACTTC
CASSYPRGNGYEQYF
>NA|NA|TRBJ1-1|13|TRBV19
TGTGCCAGTAGGGGGGAGGCGTACACTGAAGCTTTCTTT
CASRGEAYTEAFF
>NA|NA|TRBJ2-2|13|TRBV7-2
TGTGCCAGCAGCCCTAGGAGGGGCCGGGAGCTGTTTTTT
CASSPRRGRELFF
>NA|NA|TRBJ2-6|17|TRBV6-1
TGTGCCAGCAGTGAAGATACAGCCGACTCTGGGGCCAACGTCCTGACTTTC
CASSEDTADSGANVLTF
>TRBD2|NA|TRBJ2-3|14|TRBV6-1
TGTGCCAGCAGAACTAGCGGACGCACAGATACGCAGTATTTT
CASRTSGRTDTQYF
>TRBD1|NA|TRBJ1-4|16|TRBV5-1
TGCGCCAGCAGCTTGGGGGGCAGACAGGGTAATGAAAAACTGTTTTTT
CASSLGGRQGNEKLFF
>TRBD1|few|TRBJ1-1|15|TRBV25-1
TGTGCCAGCAGTGGCCGTGGGACAGTTAACACTGAAGCTTTCTTT
CASSGRGTVNTEAFF
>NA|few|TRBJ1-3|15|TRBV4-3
TGCGCCAGCAGCCAAGGCGTTAGTCCCCTAAACACCATATATTTT
CASSQGVSPLNTIYF
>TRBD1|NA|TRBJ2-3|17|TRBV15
TGTGCCACTTTACCCCGGCCAGGGGGATTTTCCACAGATACGCAGTATTTT
CATLPRPGGFSTDTQYF
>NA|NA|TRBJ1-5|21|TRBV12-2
TGTGCAAGTCGCGCCCGGGACAGGGGACTAACGATCCCCTTTAGCAATCAGCCCCAGCATTTT
CASRARDRGLTIPFSNQPQHF
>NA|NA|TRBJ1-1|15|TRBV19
TGTGCCAGTAGTAGTCTCCGACAGAGCAACACTGAAGCTTTCTTT
CASSSLRQSNTEAFF
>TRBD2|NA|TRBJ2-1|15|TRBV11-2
TGTGCCAGCAGCGACCTAGCGGGGGGGCGAAATGAGCAGTTCTTC
CASSDLAGGRNEQFF
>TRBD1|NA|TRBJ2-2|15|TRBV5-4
TGTGCCAGCAGCTCCGGGACAGCGAACACCGGGGAGCTGTTTTTT
CASSSGTANTGELFF
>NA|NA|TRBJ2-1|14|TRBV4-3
TGCGCCAGCAGCCAAGATGGTAGAGGGCGTGAGCAGTTCTTC
CASSQDGRGREQFF
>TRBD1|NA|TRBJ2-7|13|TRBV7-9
TGTGCCAGCAGCAGACAGGGGACAGGCGAGCAGTACTTC
CASSRQGTGEQYF
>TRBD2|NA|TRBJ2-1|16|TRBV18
TGTGCCAGCTCCCGGACTAGCGGGGGGGTTAACAATGAGCAGTTCTTC
CASSRTSGGVNNEQFF
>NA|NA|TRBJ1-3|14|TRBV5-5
TGTGCCAGCAGCTTGGACGGAGTTGGAAACACCATATATTTT
CASSLDGVGNTIYF
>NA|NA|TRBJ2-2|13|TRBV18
TGTGCCAGCTCACCCCGGAACACCGGGGAGCTGTTTTTT
CASSPRNTGELFF
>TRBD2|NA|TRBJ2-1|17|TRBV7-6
TGTGCCAGCAGCCCTACCCCTCTAGCGGGGGTCTACAATGAGCAGTTCTTC
CASSPTPLAGVYNEQFF
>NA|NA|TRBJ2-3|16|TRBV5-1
TGCGCCAGCAGCCCCCAGACAAGGGGTAGCACAGATACGCAGTATTTT
CASSPQTRGSTDTQYF
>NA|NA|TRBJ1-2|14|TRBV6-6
TGTGCCAGCAGTTACTCGGGCGATCCATATGGCTACACCTTC
CASSYSGDPYGYTF
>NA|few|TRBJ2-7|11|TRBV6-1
TGTGCCAGCGCGGACTTCTACGAGCAGTACTTC
CASADFYEQYF
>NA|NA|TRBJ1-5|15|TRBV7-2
TGTGCCAGCAGCCTGTCCCGGGAAAGTAATCAGCCCCAGCATTTT
CASSLSRESNQPQHF
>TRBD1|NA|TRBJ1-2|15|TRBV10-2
TGCGCCAGCAGGGGAGAGGGACAGGGATACTATGGCTACACCTTC
CASRGEGQGYYGYTF
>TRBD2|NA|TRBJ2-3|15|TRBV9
TGTGCCAGCAGCAAGAGCGGGGGGTTTACGGATACGCAGTATTTT
CASSKSGGFTDTQYF
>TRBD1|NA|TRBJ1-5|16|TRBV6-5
TGTGCCAGCAGTTACTCGGACAGGTACGGCAATCAGCCCCAGCATTTT
CASSYSDRYGNQPQHF